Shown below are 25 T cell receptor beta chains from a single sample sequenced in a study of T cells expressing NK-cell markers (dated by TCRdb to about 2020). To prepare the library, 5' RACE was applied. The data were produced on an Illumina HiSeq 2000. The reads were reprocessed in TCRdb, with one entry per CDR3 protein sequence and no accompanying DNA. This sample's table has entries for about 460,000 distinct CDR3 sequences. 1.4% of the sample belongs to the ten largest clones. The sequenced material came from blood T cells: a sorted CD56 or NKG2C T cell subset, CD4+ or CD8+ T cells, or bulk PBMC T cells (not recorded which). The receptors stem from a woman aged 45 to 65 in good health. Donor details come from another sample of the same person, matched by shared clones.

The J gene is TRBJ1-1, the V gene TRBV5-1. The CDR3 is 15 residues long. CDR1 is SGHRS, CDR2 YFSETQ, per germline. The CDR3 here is CASTSRGTANTEAFF.

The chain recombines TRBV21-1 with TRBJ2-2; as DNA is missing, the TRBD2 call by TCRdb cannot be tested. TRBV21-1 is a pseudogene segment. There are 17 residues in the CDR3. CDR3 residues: CASSKENGRDHTGELFF.

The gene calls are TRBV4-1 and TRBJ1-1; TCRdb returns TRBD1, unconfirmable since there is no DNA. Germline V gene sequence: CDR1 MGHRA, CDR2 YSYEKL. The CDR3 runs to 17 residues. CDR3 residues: CASSAIVRDAVNTEAFF.

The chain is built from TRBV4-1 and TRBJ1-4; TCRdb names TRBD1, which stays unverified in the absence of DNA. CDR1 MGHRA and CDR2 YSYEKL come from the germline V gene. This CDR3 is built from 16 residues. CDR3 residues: CASSQDLPGGGEKLFF.

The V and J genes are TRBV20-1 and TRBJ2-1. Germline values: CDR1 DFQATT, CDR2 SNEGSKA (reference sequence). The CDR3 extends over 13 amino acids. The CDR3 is CSASYLSYGEQFF.

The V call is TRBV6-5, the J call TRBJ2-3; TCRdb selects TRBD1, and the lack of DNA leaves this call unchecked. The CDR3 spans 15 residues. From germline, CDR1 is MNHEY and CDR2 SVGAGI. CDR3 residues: CASRSGPLSSDTQYF.

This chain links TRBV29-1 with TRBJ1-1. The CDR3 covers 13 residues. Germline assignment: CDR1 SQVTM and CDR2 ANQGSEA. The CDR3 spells CSVEGRLNTEAFF.

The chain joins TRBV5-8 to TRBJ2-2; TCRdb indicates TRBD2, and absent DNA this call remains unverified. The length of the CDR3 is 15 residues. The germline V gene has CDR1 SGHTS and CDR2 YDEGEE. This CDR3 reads CASRAWDRETGELFF.

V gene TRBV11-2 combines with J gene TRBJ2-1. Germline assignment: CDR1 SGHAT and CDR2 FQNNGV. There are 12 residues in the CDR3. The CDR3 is CASRLGAIEQFF.

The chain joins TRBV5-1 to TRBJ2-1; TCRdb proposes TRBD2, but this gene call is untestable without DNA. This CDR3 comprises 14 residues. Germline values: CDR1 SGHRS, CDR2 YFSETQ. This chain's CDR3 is CASSLVPRYNEQFF.

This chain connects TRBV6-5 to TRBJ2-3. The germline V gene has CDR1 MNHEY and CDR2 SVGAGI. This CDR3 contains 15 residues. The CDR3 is CASSYLGLATDTQYF.

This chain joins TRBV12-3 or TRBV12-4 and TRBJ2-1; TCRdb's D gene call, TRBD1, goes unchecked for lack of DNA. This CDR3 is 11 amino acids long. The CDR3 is CASGYRDEQFF.

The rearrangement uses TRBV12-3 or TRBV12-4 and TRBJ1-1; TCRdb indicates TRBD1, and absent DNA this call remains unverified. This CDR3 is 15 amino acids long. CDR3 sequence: CASRFATGPITEAFF.

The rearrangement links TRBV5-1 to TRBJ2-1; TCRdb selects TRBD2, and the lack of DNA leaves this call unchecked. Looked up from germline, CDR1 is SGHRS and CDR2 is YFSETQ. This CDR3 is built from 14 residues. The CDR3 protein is CASSSRTSVNEQFF. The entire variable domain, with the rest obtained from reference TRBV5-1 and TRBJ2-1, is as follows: KAGVTQTPRYLIKTRGQQVTLSCSPISGHRSVSWYQQTPGQGLQFLFEYFSETQRNKGNFPGRFSGRQFSNSRSEMNVSTLELGDSALYLCASSSRTSVNEQFFGPGTRLTVL.

The CDR3 protein is CASSLGAREQFF. The chain joins TRBV2 to TRBJ2-1; the TCRdb D gene call, TRBD1, has no DNA to confirm it. This CDR3 has 12 amino acids. Germline lookup yields CDR1 SNHLY and CDR2 FYNNEI.

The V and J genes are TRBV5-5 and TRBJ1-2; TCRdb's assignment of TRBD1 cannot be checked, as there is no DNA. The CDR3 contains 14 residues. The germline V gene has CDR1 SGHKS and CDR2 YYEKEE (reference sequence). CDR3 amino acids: CASSLEDRDYGYTF. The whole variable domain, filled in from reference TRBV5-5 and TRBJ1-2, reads DAGVTQSPTHLIKTRGQQVTLRCSPISGHKSVSWYQQVLGQGPQFIFQYYEKEERGRGNFPDRFSARQFPNYSSELNVNALLLGDSALYLCASSLEDRDYGYTFGSGTRLTVV.

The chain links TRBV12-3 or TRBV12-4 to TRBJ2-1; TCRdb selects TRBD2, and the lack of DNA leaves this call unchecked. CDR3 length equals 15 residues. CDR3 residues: CASSLKTSGTNEQFF.

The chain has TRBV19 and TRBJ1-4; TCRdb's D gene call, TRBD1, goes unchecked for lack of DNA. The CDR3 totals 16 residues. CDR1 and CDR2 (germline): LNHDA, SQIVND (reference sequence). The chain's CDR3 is CASSSVLYREEEKLFF.

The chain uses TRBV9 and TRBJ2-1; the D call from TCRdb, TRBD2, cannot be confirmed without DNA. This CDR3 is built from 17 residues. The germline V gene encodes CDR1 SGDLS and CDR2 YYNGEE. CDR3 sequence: CASSSTSGASSYNEQFF.

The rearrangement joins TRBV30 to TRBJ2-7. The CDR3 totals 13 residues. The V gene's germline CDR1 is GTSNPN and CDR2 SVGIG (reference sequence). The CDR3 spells CAWDSLHSYEQYF.

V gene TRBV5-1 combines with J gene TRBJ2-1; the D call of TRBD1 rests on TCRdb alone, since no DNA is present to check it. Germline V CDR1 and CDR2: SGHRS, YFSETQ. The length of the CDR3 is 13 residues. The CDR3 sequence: CASSPTGYNEQFF.

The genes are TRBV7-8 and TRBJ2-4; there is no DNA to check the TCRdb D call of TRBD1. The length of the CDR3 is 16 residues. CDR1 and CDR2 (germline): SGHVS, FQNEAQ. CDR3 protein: CASSRSGGMAKNIQYF.

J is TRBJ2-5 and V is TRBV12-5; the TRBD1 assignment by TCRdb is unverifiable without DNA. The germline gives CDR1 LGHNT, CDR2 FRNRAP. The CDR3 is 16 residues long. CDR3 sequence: CASGMGTANLQETQYF. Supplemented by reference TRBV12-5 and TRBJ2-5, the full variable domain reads DARVTQTPRHKVTEMGQEVTMRCQPILGHNTVFWYRQTMMQGLELLAYFRNRAPLDDSGMPKDRFSAEMPDATLATLKIQPSEPRDSAVYFCASGMGTANLQETQYFGPGTRLLVL.

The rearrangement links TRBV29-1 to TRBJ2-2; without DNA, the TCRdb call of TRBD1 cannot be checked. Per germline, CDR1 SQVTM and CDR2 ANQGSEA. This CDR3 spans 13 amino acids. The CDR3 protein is CSVGAVGTGELFF.

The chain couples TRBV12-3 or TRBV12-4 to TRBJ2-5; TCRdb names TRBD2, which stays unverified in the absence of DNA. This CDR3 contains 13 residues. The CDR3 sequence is CASSSLAGVTQYF.